Below are 26 T cell receptor beta chains sequenced from a single sample in a study of cytomegalovirus exposure and HLA in healthy donors. Data came from immunoSEQ multiplex PCR; TCRdb stores just in-frame clones and leaves some out. The sample includes around 170,000 clones, around 85% of them seen just once. The source material was PBMCs. These receptors all come from a man aged 18 to 29 in good health and CMV-seropositive.

The chain is built from TRBV30 and TRBJ2-7, with 9 bases identical to TRBD1. This CDR3 spans 13 amino acids. V dropped 7 bases and J dropped 4; count of bases not matched to a gene: 8. The germline V gene has CDR1 GTSNPN and CDR2 SVGIG (reference sequence). The CDR3 sequence is CASTPGQGYEQYF. The CDR3 bases are TGTGCCTCGACTCCGGGACAGGGATACGAGCAGTACTTC.

The rearrangement joins TRBV10-3 to TRBJ2-1; possibly TRBD1 for D (6 bases). Per germline, CDR1 ENHRY and CDR2 SYGVKD. The CDR3 has 15 amino acids. V dropped 11 bases and J dropped 2 bases, with 19 bases sitting between them. CDR3 region: CAASGTGTTYNEQFF. The CDR3 DNA reads as TGTGCCGCATCAGGAACAGGGACGACCTACAATGAGCAGTTCTTC.

This chain uses TRBV2 with TRBJ2-3; TRBD2 matches 9 bases. After removal of 11 bases from V and 2 bases from J, the junction contained 11 bases not matched to a gene. The CDR3 covers 15 residues. The germline V gene has CDR1 SNHLY and CDR2 FYNNEI. The chain's CDR3 is CAGRETSGDTDTQYF. The CDR3 DNA reads TGTGCCGGACGCGAGACTAGCGGAGACACAGATACGCAGTATTTT.

The chain combines TRBV6-4 with TRBJ2-3; weak D call: TRBD1 (5 bases). Trimming took 0 bases from V and 2 from J, leaving 12 bases between them. The CDR3 sequence is 16 residues long. The germline V gene encodes CDR1 MRHNA and CDR2 SNTAGT. This CDR3 is CASSDSGATPTDTQYF. The CDR3 DNA sequence: TGTGCCAGCAGTGACTCAGGGGCTACTCCCACAGATACGCAGTATTTT.

This clone came up a few times. The chain carries TRBV7-8 and TRBJ2-3; 13 bases align to TRBD2. V shed 4 bases and J 6 bases; nucleotides not matched to a gene: 1. The CDR3 is made up of 14 amino acids. Germline-derived CDR1 and CDR2 are SGHVS and FQNEAQ. CDR3 DNA sequence: TGTGCCAGCAGCTCGACTAGCGGGGGGGATACGCAGTATTTT. Translating gives CASSSTSGGDTQYF.

V usage is TRBV30 and J usage is TRBJ2-5; D might be TRBD1 (5 bases). CDR1 GTSNPN and CDR2 SVGIG come from the germline V gene (reference sequence). CDR3 length equals 15 residues. The germline V and J ends were trimmed by 1 base and 2 bases, with 14 bases remaining between them. The CDR3 sequence is CAWSGGQTTQETQYF. CDR3 DNA: TGTGCCTGGAGTGGAGGACAAACGACACAAGAGACCCAGTACTTC. The full variable domain, with the rest looked up from reference TRBV30 and TRBJ2-5, is SQTIHQWPATLVQPVGSPLSLECTVEGTSNPNLYWYRQAAGRGLQLLFYSVGIGQISSEVPQNLSASRPQDRQFILSSKKLLLSDSGFYLCAWSGGQTTQETQYFGPGTRLLVL.

The chain links TRBV30 to TRBJ1-1; D unresolved. Per germline, CDR1 GTSNPN and CDR2 SVGIG (reference sequence). V dropped 2 bases and J dropped 0 bases, with 13 bases sitting between them. CDR3 size: 15 residues. Here the CDR3 DNA reads TGTGCCTGGAGTTGGGGAAAGAGGGTGAACACTGAAGCTTTCTTT. Translation: CAWSWGKRVNTEAFF. The whole variable domain, remainder taken from reference TRBV30 and TRBJ1-1, is SQTIHQWPATLVQPVGSPLSLECTVEGTSNPNLYWYRQAAGRGLQLLFYSVGIGQISSEVPQNLSASRPQDRQFILSSKKLLLSDSGFYLCAWSWGKRVNTEAFFGQGTRLTVV.

The rearrangement joins TRBV4-2 to TRBJ2-7; D is uncertain. In germline, CDR1 is LGHNA, CDR2 YNFKEQ. With 0 bases removed from V and 2 bases from J, the gap between germline ends came to 17 bases. The CDR3 has 17 amino acids. The CDR3 loop reads CASSQDSGLTITYEQYF. For the CDR3, the DNA is TGTGCCAGCAGCCAAGATTCTGGCCTCACAATAACCTACGAGCAGTACTTC.

The rearrangement joins TRBV11-1 to TRBJ2-1; 8 positions match TRBD2. This CDR3 has 17 amino acids. The germline V gene encodes CDR1 SGHAT and CDR2 FQDESV (reference sequence). V lost 1 base, J lost 2 bases, and 7 bases stayed unmatched. The CDR3: CASSLEAISGTYNEQFF. The CDR3 nucleotides are TGTGCCAGCAGCTTAGAGGCCATTAGCGGGACCTACAATGAGCAGTTCTTC.

This rearrangement joins TRBV27 to TRBJ1-1; 8 bases match TRBD1. The CDR3 consists of 15 residues. CDR1 is MNHEY and CDR2 is SMNVEV in the germline V gene (reference sequence). Germline trimming cut 2 bases from V and 3 bases from J; bases unmatched to any gene: 5. The CDR3 coding sequence is TGTGCCAGCAGTTTAGGACAGGGTGGGGACACTGAAGCTTTCTTT. This encodes CASSLGQGGDTEAFF.

This chain joins TRBV28 and TRBJ1-6; TRBD1 matches at 9 bases. V dropped 5 bases and J dropped 9; count of bases not matched to a gene: 5. The germline gives CDR1 MDHEN, CDR2 SYDVKM. The CDR3 is made up of 14 amino acids. CDR3: CASSIRQGGSPLHF. CDR3 nucleotides: TGTGCCAGCAGTATAAGACAGGGGGGTTCACCCCTCCACTTT.

The chain joins TRBV30 to TRBJ2-5; D possibly corresponds to TRBD2 (5 bases). Trimming pared 8 bases from V and 2 bases from J, leaving 12 bases between. Germline V gene lookup returns CDR1 GTSNPN and CDR2 SVGIG (reference sequence). This CDR3 is 12 amino acids long. In DNA, the CDR3 is TGTGCCGTAGGAGGATTTCAAGAGACCCAGTACTTC. It specifies CAVGGFQETQYF.

The chain joins TRBV4-1 to TRBJ1-2, with D uncertain. Germline CDR1 MGHRA, CDR2 YSYEKL. There are 13 residues in the CDR3. V was trimmed by 3 bases and J by 6 bases, leaving 11 bases between them. The CDR3 coding sequence is TGCGCCAGCAGCCAGTTACTTGCCCATGGCTACACCTTC. Translation: CASSQLLAHGYTF.

This clone was counted only a few times. The rearrangement uses TRBV19 and TRBJ2-7, with unresolved D. V was shortened by 6 bases and J by 7 bases, with 16 bases between the two germline ends. This CDR3 has 13 residues. Germline values: CDR1 LNHDA, CDR2 SQIVND (reference sequence). CDR3 DNA: TGTGCCAGTAGCCCCTTACTATCAGCTGAGCAGTACTTC. Its translation is CASSPLLSAEQYF.

This clone showed up just once. The chain is built from TRBV13 and TRBJ2-3, with D uncertain. This CDR3 is built from 13 residues. Germline CDR1 is PRHDT and CDR2 is FYEKMQ (reference sequence). Trimming pared 4 bases from V and 0 bases from J, leaving 5 bases between. CDR3 region: CASSYQSTDTQYF. The CDR3, as DNA: TGTGCCAGCAGCTATCAGAGCACAGATACGCAGTATTTT.

This clone was found once. V gene TRBV19 combines with J gene TRBJ2-2, with 9 bases lining up with TRBD2. With V trimmed by 10 bases and J by 3 bases, 15 bases remained unmatched. Per germline, CDR1 LNHDA and CDR2 SQIVND (reference sequence). The CDR3 runs to 17 residues. The DNA of the CDR3 is TGTGCCACCGATATATCAGGGACTAGCAGACACACCGGGGAGCTGTTTTTT. Its translation: CATDISGTSRHTGELFF.

Worth noting for this clone: This sample includes further DNA sequences coding for the same CDR3. The chain couples TRBV9 to TRBJ2-3; D gene unclear. V shed 0 bases and J shed 1 base, with 3 bases lying between them. The CDR3 has 13 residues. Per germline, CDR1 SGDLS and CDR2 YYNGEE. The CDR3 DNA follows: TGTGCCAGCAGCGTAGGCGGCACAGATACGCAGTATTTT. Residues: CASSVGGTDTQYF.

The chain carries TRBV4-1 and TRBJ1-5; D ambiguous. Trimming took off 0 bases at V and 3 bases at J, with 6 bases between the two ends. Germline V gene lookup returns CDR1 MGHRA and CDR2 YSYEKL. There are 14 residues in the CDR3. CDR3 amino acids: CASSQDILNQPQHF. CDR3 sequence (DNA): TGCGCCAGCAGCCAAGATATACTCAATCAGCCCCAGCATTTT.

The genes are TRBV2 and TRBJ1-2; D not resolved. Trimming removed 2 bases from V and 3 bases from J, with 7 bases in between. The CDR3 consists of 13 residues. Germline CDR1 is SNHLY and CDR2 is FYNNEI. The CDR3 DNA sequence: TGTGCCAGCAGTGAACCCCGGGACTATGGCTACACCTTC. Protein product: CASSEPRDYGYTF.

This clone was picked up many times. The same CDR3 can be traced to other DNA sequences in this sample. V is TRBV7-9 and J is TRBJ1-1; D uncertain. Germline assignment: CDR1 SEHNR and CDR2 FQNEAQ (reference sequence). Trimming shortened V by 5 bases and J by 0 bases, and 7 bases separated the two germline ends. The length of the CDR3 is 13 residues. CDR3 amino acids: CASSLDMNTEAFF. The CDR3 nucleotides are TGTGCCAGCAGCCTAGATATGAACACTGAAGCTTTCTTT.

This clone occurred a few times. The CDR3 protein is CASSLAGIYTF. CDR3 DNA: TGTGCCAGCAGTTTAGCCGGGATCTACACCTTC. This sequence joins TRBV28 and TRBJ1-2; D remains ambiguous. The CDR3 is 11 residues long. Trimming left V 2 bases short and J 10 bases short, with 8 bases between. Germline CDR1 reads MDHEN; CDR2 reads SYDVKM.

This clone came up once. The V and J genes are TRBV30 and TRBJ1-5, with D perhaps matching TRBD1 (5 bases). There are 13 residues in the CDR3. CDR1 is GTSNPN and CDR2 is SVGIG in the germline V gene (reference sequence). V was cut by 2 bases and J by 5 bases, with 10 bases left in between. This CDR3 reads CAWSLGRDQPQHF. The DNA of the CDR3 is TGTGCCTGGAGTCTGGGCAGGGATCAGCCCCAGCATTTT.

The chain recombines TRBV13 with TRBJ2-5, with 10 bases aligning to TRBD2. The ends lost 6 bases at V and 5 bases at J; junction bases unmatched: 3. The CDR3 is 13 residues long. Germline V gives CDR1 PRHDT, CDR2 FYEKMQ (reference sequence). CDR3 sequence reads: CASSSGLAETQYF. CDR3 nucleotide sequence: TGTGCCAGCAGTTCGGGACTAGCGGAGACCCAGTACTTC.

This rearrangement joins TRBV7-2 to TRBJ1-5, with 7 bases lining up with TRBD1. V dropped 3 bases and J dropped 0; count of bases not matched to a gene: 2. The CDR3 totals 15 residues. The germline gives CDR1 SGHTA, CDR2 FQGNSA. CDR3 DNA sequence: TGTGCCAGCAGCTTGACAGGGCTTAGCAATCAGCCCCAGCATTTT. This gives the protein CASSLTGLSNQPQHF.

The chain employs TRBV18 and TRBJ2-7; the match to TRBD2 covers 9 bases. The CDR3 covers 18 residues. Per the germline V gene, CDR1 is KGHSH and CDR2 is LQKENI. V lost 3 bases and J lost 4; bases outside the gene matches: 16. This CDR3 is CASSPPRLAAMYEYEQYF. The CDR3 DNA sequence: TGTGCCAGCTCACCTCCTAGACTAGCGGCAATGTATGAATACGAGCAGTACTTC.

The rearrangement links TRBV28 to TRBJ2-2; 9 nucleotides match TRBD1. The length of the CDR3 is 16 residues. J gave up 4 bases and V 3 bases, and 6 bases lay outside the gene matches. Germline CDR1 is MDHEN and CDR2 is SYDVKM. DNA for the CDR3: TGTGCCAGCAGTTTCCCGGACAGGGGAGGCACCGGGGAGCTGTTTTTT. It is translated as CASSFPDRGGTGELFF. Drawing the rest from reference TRBV28 and TRBJ2-2, the complete variable domain is DVKVTQSSRYLVKRTGEKVFLECVQDMDHENMFWYRQDPGLGLRLIYFSYDVKMKEKGDIPEGYSVSREKKERFSLILESASTNQTSMYLCASSFPDRGGTGELFFGEGSRLTVL.